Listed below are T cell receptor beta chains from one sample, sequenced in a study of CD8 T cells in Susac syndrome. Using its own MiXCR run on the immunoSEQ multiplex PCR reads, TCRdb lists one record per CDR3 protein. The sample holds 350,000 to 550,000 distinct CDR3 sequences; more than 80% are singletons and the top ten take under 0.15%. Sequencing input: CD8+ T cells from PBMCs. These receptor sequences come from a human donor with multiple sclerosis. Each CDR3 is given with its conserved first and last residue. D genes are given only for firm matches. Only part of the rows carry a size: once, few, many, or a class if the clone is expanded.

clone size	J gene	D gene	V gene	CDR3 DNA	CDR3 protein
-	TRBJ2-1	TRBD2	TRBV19	TGTGCCAGTAGTACCACCCCTAGCGGCCTTTACAATGAGCAGTTCTTC	CASSTTPSGLYNEQFF
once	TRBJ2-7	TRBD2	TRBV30	TGTGCCTGGAGTGGGACTAGCGGGAGGGGCTCCTACGAGCAGTACTTC	CAWSGTSGRGSYEQYF
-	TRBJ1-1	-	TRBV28	TGTGCCAGCAGTCCGTGGGCCGAAACGAACACTGAAGCTTTCTTT	CASSPWAETNTEAFF
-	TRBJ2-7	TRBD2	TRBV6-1	TGTGCCAGCAGTGAAGCGCTGGGACTAGCGCGAATTTACGAGCAGTACTTC	CASSEALGLARIYEQYF
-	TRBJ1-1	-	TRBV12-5	TGTGCTAGTGGTTTGACCCTTAAGGGGAACACTGAAGCTTTCTTT	CASGLTLKGNTEAFF
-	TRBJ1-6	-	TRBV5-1	TGCGCCAGCAGCTTATATAGGCCAGACAACAATTCACCCCTCCACTTT	CASSLYRPDNNSPLHF
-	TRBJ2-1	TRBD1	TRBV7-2	TGTGCCAGCAGCGAGGGACAGGGGTATGAGCAGTTCTTC	CASSEGQGYEQFF
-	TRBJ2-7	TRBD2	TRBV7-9	TGTGCCAGCAGCTGGACTAGAGACGAGCAGTACTTC	CASSWTRDEQYF
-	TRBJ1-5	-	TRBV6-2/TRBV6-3	TGTGCCAGCAGTTACGAACAGTATAGCAATCAGCCCCAGCATTTT	CASSYEQYSNQPQHF
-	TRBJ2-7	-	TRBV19	TGTGCCAGTAGTTCGGCAGGGGCCCCCTACGAGCAGTACTTC	CASSSAGAPYEQYF
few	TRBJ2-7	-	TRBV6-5	TGTGCCAGCAGTTACGACGAGCAGTACTTC	CASSYDEQYF
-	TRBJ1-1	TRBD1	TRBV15	TGTGCCACCAGCAGGAAAGGAACAGGGGATGAAGCTTTCTTT	CATSRKGTGDEAFF
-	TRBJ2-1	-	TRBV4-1	TGCGCCAGCAGCCAAGATGAGGGAGAGCAGTTCTTC	CASSQDEGEQFF
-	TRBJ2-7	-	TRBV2	TGTGCCAGCAGTGAAGAGTGGCCCTACGAGCAGTACTTC	CASSEEWPYEQYF
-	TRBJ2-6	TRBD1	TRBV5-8	TGTGCCAGCAGCTTCCAGAGGGACAGGGAAATGTCTGGGGCCAACGTCCTGACTTTC	CASSFQRDREMSGANVLTF
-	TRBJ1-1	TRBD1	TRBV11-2	TGTGCCAGCAGCTTAGGTGTAACAGGGGGGACTGAAGCTTTCTTT	CASSLGVTGGTEAFF
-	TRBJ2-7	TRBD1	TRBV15	TGTGCCACCAGCTCGGACAGGGACTCCTACGAGCAGTACTTC	CATSSDRDSYEQYF
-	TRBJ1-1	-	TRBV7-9	TGTGCCAGCAACACTTTGAACACTGAAGCTTTCTTT	CASNTLNTEAFF
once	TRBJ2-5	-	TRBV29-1	TGCAGCGTTGATGCGAACAGGGAGGCAGAGACCCAGTACTTC	CSVDANREAETQYF
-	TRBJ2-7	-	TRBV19	TGTGCCAGTAGCTTGGGCCCTTCGGGTCCTTACGAGCAGTACTTC	CASSLGPSGPYEQYF
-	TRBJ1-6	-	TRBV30	TGTGCCTGGAGTGAACGGCATGGTGAAGATTATTCACCCCTCCACTTT	CAWSERHGEDYSPLHF
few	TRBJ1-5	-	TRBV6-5	TGTGCCAGCAGTTACTCCGGGTACGGACAGCCCCAGCATTTT	CASSYSGYGQPQHF
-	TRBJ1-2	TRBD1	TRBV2	TGTGCCAGCAGTGGGGCCGGGACAGTTCAGCAAGGCTACACCTTC	CASSGAGTVQQGYTF
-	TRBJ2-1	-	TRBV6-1	TGTGCCAGCAGTCCGCCGGGACAATACAATGAGCAGTTCTTC	CASSPPGQYNEQFF
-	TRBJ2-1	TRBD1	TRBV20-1	TGCAGTGCAGGAGACAGGGCCTACAATGAGCAGTTCTTC	CSAGDRAYNEQFF
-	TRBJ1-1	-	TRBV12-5	TGTGCTAGTGGTTTAGGGGCTGAAGCTTTCTTT	CASGLGAEAFF
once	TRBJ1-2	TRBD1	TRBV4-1	TGCGCCAGCAGCCCGGAAACGACAGGGATCTATGGCTACACCTTC	CASSPETTGIYGYTF
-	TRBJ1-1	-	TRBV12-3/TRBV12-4	TGTGCCAGCAAGGCCCCTGAAGCTTTCTTT	CASKAPEAFF
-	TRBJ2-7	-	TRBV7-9	TGTGCCAGCAGCCACCAGAGGGCCTACGAGCAGTACTTC	CASSHQRAYEQYF
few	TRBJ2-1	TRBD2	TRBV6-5	TGTGCCAGCAGTTTGGGACTACACTCCTACAATGAGCAGTTCTTC	CASSLGLHSYNEQFF
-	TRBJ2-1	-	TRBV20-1	TGCAGTGCTAGTCGGGAAACTTTCAATGAGCAGTTCTTC	CSASRETFNEQFF
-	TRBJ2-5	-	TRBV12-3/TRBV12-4	TGTGCCAGCAGTCTACAGGGTTCTGGCCAAGAGACCCAGTACTTC	CASSLQGSGQETQYF
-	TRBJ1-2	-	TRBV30	TGTGCCTGGAGTGTAGCCCCCACAGGGACAAAGGGCTACACCTTC	CAWSVAPTGTKGYTF